This T cell receptor beta chain was captured in a study of T cell responses to AZD1222 COVID-19 vaccine. Using immunoSEQ multiplex PCR, the repertoire was profiled, and TCRdb retains in-frame clones only, with some absent. Of more than 150,000 clones listed, approximately 89% are singletons. Points from the study as a whole: In all cases, repertoires were sampled only after the peak T cell response. Unmutated variant regions are reportedly the target of nearly half of TCRs that are spike-specific. Spike-specific TCR repertoires showed rising breadth and depth after two AZD1222 doses.

Worth noting for this clone: Antigen unknown.

This receptor was identified in an adult who received the AZD1222 COVID-19 vaccine. This material consisted of peripheral blood, taken 28 days after the second AZD1222 dose.

CDR3 bases: TGTGCCAGCAGCCCCGACAGGGTAGATGGCTACACCTTC. Encoded protein: CASSPDRVDGYTF. The chain uses TRBV5-5 and TRBJ1-2, with 7 nucleotides matching TRBD1. This CDR3 has 13 amino acids. Looked up from germline, CDR1 is SGHKS and CDR2 is YYEKEE (reference sequence). V shed 4 bases and J 6 bases; nucleotides not matched to a gene: 6.